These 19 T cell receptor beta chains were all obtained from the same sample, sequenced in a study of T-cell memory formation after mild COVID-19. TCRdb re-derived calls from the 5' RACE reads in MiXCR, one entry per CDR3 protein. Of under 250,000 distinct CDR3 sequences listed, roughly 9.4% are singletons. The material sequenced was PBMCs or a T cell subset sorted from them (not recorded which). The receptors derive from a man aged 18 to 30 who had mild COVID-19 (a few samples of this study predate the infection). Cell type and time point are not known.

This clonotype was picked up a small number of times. CDR3 region: CASSIQATGLGVEQYF. CDR3 DNA: TGTGCCAGTAGTATCCAGGCGACGGGGCTTGGGGTCGAGCAGTACTTC. This chain uses TRBV19 with TRBJ2-7; the D call may be TRBD1 or TRBD2 (5 bases each). This CDR3 has 16 residues. Trimming stripped 3 bases from V and 6 bases from J, with 21 bases between. In germline, CDR1 is LNHDA, CDR2 SQIVND (reference sequence).

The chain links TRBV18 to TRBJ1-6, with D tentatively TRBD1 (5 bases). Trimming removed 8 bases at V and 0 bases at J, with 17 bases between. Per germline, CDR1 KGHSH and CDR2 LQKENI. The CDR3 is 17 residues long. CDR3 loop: CASATRTQSSYNSPLHF. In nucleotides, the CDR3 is TGTGCCAGCGCCACCCGGACACAGAGCTCCTATAATTCACCCCTCCACTTT.

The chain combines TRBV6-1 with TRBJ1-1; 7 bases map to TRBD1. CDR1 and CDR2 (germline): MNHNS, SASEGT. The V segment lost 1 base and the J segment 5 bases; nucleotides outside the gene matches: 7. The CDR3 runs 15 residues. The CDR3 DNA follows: TGTGCCAGCAGTGAAGTTAGACAGGGAGGGACTGAAGCTTTCTTT. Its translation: CASSEVRQGGTEAFF.

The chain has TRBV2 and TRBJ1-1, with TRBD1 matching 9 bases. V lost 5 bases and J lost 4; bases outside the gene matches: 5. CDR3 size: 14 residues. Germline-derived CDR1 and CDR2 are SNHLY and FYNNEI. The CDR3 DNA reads TGTGCCAGCAGTCACAGGGGGCTGGGCACTGAAGCTTTCTTT. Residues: CASSHRGLGTEAFF.

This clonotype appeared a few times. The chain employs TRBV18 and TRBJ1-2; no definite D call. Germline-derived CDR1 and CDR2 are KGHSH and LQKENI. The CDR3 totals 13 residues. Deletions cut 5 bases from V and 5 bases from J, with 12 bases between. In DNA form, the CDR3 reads TGTGCCAGCTCAGCGGGATCCGAATATGGCTACACCTTC. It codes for CASSAGSEYGYTF. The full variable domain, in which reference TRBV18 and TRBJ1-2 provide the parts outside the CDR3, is NAGVMQNPRHLVRRRGQEARLRCSPMKGHSHVYWYRQLPEEGLKFMVYLQKENIIDESGMPKERFSAEFPKEGPSILRIQQVVRGDSAAYFCASSAGSEYGYTFGSGTRLTVV.

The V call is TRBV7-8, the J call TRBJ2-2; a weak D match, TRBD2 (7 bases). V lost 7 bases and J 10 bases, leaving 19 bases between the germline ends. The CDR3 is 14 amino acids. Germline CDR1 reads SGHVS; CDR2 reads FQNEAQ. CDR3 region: CASTQSRGAVELFF. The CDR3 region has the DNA TGTGCCAGCACCCAAAGCCGGGGGGCCGTGGAGCTGTTTTTT.

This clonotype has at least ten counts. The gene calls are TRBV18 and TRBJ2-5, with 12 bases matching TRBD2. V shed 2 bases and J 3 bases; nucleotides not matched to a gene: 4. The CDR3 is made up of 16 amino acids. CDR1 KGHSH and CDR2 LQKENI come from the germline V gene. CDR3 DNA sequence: TGTGCCAGCTCACCAGGGACTAGCGGGCCAAAAGAGACCCAGTACTTC. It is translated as CASSPGTSGPKETQYF.

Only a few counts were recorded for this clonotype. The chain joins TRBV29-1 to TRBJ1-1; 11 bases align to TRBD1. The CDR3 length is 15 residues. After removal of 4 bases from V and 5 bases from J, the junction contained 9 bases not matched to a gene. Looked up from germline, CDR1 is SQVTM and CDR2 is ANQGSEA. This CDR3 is CSVARTGGADTEAFF. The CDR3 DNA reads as TGCAGCGTTGCTAGGACAGGGGGCGCAGATACTGAAGCTTTCTTT.

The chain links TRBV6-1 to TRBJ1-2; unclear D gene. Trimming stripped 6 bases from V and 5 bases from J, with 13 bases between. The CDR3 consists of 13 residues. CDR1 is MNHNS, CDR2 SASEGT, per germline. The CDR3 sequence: CASSLPPGYGYTF. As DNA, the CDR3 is TGTGCCAGCAGCCTCCCCCCAGGTTATGGCTACACCTTC.

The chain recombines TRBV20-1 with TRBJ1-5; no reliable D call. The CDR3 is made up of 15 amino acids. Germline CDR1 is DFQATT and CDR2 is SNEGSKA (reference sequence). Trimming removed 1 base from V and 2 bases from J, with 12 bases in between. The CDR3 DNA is TGCAGTGCTAGAGCCCCCTTAAGTGGCAATCAGCCCCAGCATTTT. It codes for CSARAPLSGNQPQHF.

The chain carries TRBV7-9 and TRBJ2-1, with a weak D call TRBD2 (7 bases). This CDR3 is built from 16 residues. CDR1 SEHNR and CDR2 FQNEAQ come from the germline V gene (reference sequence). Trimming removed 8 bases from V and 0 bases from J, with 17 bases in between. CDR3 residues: CASDLGGGSSYNEQFF. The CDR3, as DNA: TGTGCCAGCGACCTAGGGGGGGGGAGCTCCTACAATGAGCAGTTCTTC.

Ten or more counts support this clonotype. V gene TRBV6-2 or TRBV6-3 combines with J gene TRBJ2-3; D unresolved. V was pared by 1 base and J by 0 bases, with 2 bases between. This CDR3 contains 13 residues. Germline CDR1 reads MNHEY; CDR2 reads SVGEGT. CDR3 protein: CASSYWSTDTQYF. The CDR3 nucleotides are TGTGCCAGCAGTTACTGGAGCACAGATACGCAGTATTTT.

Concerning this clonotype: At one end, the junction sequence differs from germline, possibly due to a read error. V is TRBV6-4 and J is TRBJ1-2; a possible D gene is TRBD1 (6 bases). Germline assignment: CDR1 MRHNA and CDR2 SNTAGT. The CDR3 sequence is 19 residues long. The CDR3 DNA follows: TGTGCCACCAGTGACTCAGGGGCCTCGGAAGGATCCCTATACTATGGCTACACCTTC. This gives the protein CATSDSGASEGSLYYGYTF.

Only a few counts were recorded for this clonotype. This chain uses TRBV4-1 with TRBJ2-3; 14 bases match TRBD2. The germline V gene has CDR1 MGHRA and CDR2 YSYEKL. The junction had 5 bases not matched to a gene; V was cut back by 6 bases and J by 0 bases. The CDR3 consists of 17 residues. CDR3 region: CASRRTSGGSSTDTQYF. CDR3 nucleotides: TGCGCCAGCAGGCGGACTAGCGGGGGGTCTAGCACAGATACGCAGTATTTT.

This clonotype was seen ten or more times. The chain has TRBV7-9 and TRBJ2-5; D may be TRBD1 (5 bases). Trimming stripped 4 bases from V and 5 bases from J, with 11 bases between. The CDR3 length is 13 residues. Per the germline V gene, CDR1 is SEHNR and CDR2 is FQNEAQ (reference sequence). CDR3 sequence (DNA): TGTGCCAGCAGCTCAGGGTCCCGGGAGACCCAGTACTTC. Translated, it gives CASSSGSRETQYF.

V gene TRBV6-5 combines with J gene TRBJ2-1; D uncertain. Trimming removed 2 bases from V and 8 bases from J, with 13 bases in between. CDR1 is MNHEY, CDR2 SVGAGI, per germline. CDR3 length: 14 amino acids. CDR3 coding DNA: TGTGCCAGCAGTTACCGGGTTTCTGGCGATGAGCAGTTCTTC. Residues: CASSYRVSGDEQFF.

The CDR3 DNA follows: TGTGCCAGCAGTTCCTCTGCTAGGGTGGCAGATACGCAGTATTTT. It specifies CASSSSARVADTQYF. The chain combines TRBV27 with TRBJ2-3; no clear D. Looked up from germline, CDR1 is MNHEY and CDR2 is SMNVEV (reference sequence). Trimming took off 4 bases at V and 4 bases at J, with 15 bases between the two ends. The CDR3 is made up of 15 amino acids.

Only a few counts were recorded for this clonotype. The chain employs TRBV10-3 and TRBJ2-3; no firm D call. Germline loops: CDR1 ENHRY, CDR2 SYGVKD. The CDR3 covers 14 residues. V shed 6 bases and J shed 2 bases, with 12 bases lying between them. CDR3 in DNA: TGTGCCATCAGCCGCCCTCAGCCCACAGATACGCAGTATTTT. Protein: CAISRPQPTDTQYF.

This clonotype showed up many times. In DNA form, the CDR3 reads TGTGCCAGCAGCCCCCCCGGTCTTTCCAATGAGCAGTTCTTC. It specifies CASSPPGLSNEQFF. V and J are TRBV11-3 and TRBJ2-1; D unclear. This CDR3 has 14 residues. V gave up 5 bases and J gave up 6 bases, with 14 bases separating them. Germline assignment: CDR1 SGHNT and CDR2 YENEEA.